This T cell receptor (beta chain) is drawn from a study of T cell responses to AZD1222 COVID-19 vaccine. Repertoires were generated with immunoSEQ multiplex PCR, while TCRdb's copy carries only in-frame clones and drops some. This sample has 250,000 to 300,000 clones, with around 92% found just once. As concerns this clone: The antigen remains unidentified.

V lost 0 bases and J 7 bases, leaving 20 bases between the germline ends. Germline CDR1 reads SGHRS; CDR2 reads YFSETQ. This CDR3 is built from 16 residues. The study's findings and limits: With dominance at 160-218 and 743-854, vaccine-associated CD4 TCRs spanned spike. Donors were chiefly white British, with a greater number of females, and clonal diversity was perhaps underestimated.

This material consisted of peripheral blood, taken 28 days after the second AZD1222 dose. The TCR sequence derives from an adult who received the AZD1222 COVID-19 vaccine. The chain uses TRBV5-1 and TRBJ2-7; no reliable D call. CDR3 amino acids: CASSLESGLPAREQYF. CDR3 in DNA: TGCGCCAGCAGCTTGGAATCCGGGCTGCCGGCGCGGGAGCAGTACTTC. Together with reference TRBV5-1 and TRBJ2-7, the CDR3 gives the full variable domain: KAGVTQTPRYLIKTRGQQVTLSCSPISGHRSVSWYQQTPGQGLQFLFEYFSETQRNKGNFPGRFSGRQFSNSRSEMNVSTLELGDSALYLCASSLESGLPAREQYFGPGTRLTVT.